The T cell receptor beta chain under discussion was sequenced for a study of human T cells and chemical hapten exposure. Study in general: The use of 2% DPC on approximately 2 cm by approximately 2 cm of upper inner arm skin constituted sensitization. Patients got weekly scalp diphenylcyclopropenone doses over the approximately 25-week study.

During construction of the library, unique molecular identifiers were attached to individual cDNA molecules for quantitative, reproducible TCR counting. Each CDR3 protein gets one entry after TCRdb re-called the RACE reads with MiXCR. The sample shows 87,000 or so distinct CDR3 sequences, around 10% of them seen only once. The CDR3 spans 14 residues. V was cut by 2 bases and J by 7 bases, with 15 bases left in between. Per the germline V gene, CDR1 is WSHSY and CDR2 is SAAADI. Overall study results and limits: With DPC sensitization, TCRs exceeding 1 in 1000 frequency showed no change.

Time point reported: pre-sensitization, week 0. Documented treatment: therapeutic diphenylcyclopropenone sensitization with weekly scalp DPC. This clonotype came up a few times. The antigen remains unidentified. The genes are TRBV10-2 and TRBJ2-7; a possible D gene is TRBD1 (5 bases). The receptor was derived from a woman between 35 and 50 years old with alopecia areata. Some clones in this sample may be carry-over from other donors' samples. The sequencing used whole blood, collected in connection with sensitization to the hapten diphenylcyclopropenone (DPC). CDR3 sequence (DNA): TGCGCCAGCAGTGAGCCCTACAGGTCTCGGGAGCAGTACTTC. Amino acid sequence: CASSEPYRSREQYF.